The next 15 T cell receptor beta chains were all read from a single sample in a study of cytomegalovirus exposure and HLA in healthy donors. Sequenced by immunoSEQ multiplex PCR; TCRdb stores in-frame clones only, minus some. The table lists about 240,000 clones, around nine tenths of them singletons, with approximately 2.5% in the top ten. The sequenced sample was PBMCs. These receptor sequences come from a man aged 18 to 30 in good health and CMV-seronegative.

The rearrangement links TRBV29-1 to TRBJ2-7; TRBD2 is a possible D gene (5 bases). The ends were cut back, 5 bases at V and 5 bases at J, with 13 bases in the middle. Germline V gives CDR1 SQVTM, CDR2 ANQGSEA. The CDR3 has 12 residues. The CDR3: CSVIRGPHEQYF. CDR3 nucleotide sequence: TGCAGCGTTATTCGGGGTCCCCACGAGCAGTACTTC.

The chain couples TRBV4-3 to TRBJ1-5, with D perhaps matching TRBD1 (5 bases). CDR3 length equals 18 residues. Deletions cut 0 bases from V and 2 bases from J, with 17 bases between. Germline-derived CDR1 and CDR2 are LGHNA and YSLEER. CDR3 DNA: TGCGCCAGCAGCCAAGACCACAGGAGTCGGTATGGCAATCAGCCCCAGCATTTT. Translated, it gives CASSQDHRSRYGNQPQHF.

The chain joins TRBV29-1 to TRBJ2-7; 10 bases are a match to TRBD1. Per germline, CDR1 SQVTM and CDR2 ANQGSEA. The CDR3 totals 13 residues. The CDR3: CSGAGTGANEQYF. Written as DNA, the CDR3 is TGCAGTGGTGCCGGGACAGGGGCCAACGAGCAGTACTTC.

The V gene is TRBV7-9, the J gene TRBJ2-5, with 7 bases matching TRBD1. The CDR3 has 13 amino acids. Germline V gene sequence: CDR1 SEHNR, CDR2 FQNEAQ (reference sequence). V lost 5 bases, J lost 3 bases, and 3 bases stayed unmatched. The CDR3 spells CASSLTGEETQYF. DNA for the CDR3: TGTGCCAGCAGCCTAACAGGGGAAGAGACCCAGTACTTC.

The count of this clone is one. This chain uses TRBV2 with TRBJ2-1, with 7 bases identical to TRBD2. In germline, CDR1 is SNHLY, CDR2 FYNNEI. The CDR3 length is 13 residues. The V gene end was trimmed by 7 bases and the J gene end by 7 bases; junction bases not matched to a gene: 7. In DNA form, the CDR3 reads TGTGCCAGCATGGGACTAATCCAAAATGAGCAGTTCTTC. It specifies CASMGLIQNEQFF.

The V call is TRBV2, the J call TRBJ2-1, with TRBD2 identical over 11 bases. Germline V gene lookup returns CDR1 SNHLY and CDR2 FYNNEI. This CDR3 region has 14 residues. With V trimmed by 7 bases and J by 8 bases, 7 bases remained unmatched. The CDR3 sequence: CASKTSGRVDEQFF. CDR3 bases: TGTGCCAGCAAAACTAGCGGGAGAGTAGATGAGCAGTTCTTC.

Written as DNA, the CDR3 is TGTGCCAGCAGCCCTAGGGGGCTGGGAGAGACCCAGTACTTC. Its translation is CASSPRGLGETQYF. The rearrangement links TRBV5-4 to TRBJ2-5; 7 bases align to TRBD1. This CDR3 comprises 14 residues. CDR1 is SGHNT, CDR2 YYREEE, per germline (reference sequence). Trimming took 4 bases from V and 4 from J; bases not matched to a gene: 7.

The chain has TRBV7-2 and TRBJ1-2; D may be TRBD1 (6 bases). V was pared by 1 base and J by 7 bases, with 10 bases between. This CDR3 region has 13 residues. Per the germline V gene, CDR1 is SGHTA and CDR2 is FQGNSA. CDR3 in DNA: TGTGCCAGCAGCTTAGAGTGGGGGCCTGGCTACACCTTC. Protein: CASSLEWGPGYTF.

The CDR3 sequence is CASHSGGDNEKLFF. DNA for the CDR3: TGTGCCAGCCACAGTGGAGGGGATAATGAAAAACTGTTTTTT. The chain links TRBV7-9 to TRBJ1-4, with a possible D match to TRBD1 (5 bases). V was trimmed by 8 bases and J by 4 bases, leaving 14 bases between them. Germline V gene sequence: CDR1 SEHNR, CDR2 FQNEAQ (reference sequence). The CDR3 has 14 residues.

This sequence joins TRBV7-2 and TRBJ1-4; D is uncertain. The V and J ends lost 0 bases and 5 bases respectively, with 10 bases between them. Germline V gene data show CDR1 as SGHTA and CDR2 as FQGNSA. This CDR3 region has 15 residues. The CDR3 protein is CASSLAFTVNEKLFF. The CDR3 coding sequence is TGTGCCAGCAGCTTAGCGTTTACAGTCAATGAAAAACTGTTTTTT.

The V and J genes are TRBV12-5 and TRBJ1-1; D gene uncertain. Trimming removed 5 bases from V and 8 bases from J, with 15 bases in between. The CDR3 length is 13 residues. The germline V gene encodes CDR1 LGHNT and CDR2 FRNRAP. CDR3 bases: TGTGCTAGTGGTCTTAGTCCAAGTAAAGAAGCTTTCTTT. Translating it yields CASGLSPSKEAFF.

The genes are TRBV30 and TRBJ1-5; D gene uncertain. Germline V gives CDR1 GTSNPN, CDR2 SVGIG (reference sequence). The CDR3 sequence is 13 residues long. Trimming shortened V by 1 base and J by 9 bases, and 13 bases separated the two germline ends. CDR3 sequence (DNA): TGTGCCTGGAGTGGACAAGGATCGCGGCCCCAGCATTTT. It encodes CAWSGQGSRPQHF. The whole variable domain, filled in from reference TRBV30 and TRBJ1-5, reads SQTIHQWPATLVQPVGSPLSLECTVEGTSNPNLYWYRQAAGRGLQLLFYSVGIGQISSEVPQNLSASRPQDRQFILSSKKLLLSDSGFYLCAWSGQGSRPQHFGDGTRLSIL.

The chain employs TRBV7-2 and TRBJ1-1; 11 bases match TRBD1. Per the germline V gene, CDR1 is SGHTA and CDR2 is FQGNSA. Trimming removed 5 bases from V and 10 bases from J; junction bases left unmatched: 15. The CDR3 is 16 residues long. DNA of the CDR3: TGTGCCAGCAGCGCAAGCGGACAGGGGGCGAAGAGGCCAGCTTTCTTT. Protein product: CASSASGQGAKRPAFF.

CDR3 sequence reads: CATSVGQGEPQHF. DNA for the CDR3: TGTGCCACCAGCGTAGGACAGGGGGAGCCCCAGCATTTT. The chain combines TRBV15 with TRBJ1-5; 10 bases are a match to TRBD1. The CDR3 spans 13 residues. The J segment lost 8 bases and the V segment lost 5 bases, leaving 3 bases of the junction unmatched. Germline loops: CDR1 LNHNV, CDR2 YYDKDF (reference sequence). Full variable domain (rest looked up from reference TRBV15 and TRBJ1-5): DAMVIQNPRYQVTQFGKPVTLSCSQTLNHNVMYWYQQKSSQAPKLLFHYYDKDFNNEADTPDNFQSRRPNTSFCFLDIRSPGLGDTAMYLCATSVGQGEPQHFGDGTRLSIL.

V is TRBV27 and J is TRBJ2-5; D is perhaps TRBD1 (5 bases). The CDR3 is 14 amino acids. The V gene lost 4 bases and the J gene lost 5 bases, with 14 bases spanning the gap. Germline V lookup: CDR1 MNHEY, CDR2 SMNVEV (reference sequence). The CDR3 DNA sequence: TGTGCCAGCAGTTCCGGGCTACCAGGGGAGACCCAGTACTTC. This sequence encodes CASSSGLPGETQYF.